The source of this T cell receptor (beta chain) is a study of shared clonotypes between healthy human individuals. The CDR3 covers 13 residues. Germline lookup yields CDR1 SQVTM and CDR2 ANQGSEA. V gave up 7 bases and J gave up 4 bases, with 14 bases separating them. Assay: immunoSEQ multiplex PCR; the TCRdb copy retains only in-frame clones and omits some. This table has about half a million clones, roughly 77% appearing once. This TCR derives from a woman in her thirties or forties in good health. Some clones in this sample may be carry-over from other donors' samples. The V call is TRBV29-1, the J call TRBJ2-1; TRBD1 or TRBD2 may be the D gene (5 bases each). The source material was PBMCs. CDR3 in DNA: TGCAGCGCCGGGACGGACCCTTACAATGAGCAGTTCTTC. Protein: CSAGTDPYNEQFF.